A single sample gave rise to the 24 T cell receptor beta chains below, sequenced in a study of cytomegalovirus exposure and HLA in healthy donors. The PCR had 60 Vbeta and 13 Jbeta primers. Clones were sequenced by immunoSEQ multiplex PCR, and TCRdb holds only the in-frame ones, with some missing. Altogether over 130,000 clones are present, 80% being singletons, with the ten largest covering approximately 2.5%. Material: PBMCs. The receptors originated from a man aged 50-60 years in good health and CMV-seronegative.

This clone has just one count. This chain links TRBV11-2 with TRBJ2-3, with TRBD2 identical over 11 bases. After removal of 1 base from V and 0 bases from J, the junction contained 9 bases not matched to a gene. There are 19 residues in the CDR3. Germline-derived CDR1 and CDR2 are SGHAT and FQNNGV. In DNA, the CDR3 is TGTGCCAGCAGCTTAGGAACTAGCGGGAGATACGCTAGCACAGATACGCAGTATTTT. Translation gives CASSLGTSGRYASTDTQYF.

The chain couples TRBV7-9 to TRBJ2-5, with a possible D match to TRBD2 (5 bases). Germline CDR1 reads SEHNR; CDR2 reads FQNEAQ (reference sequence). V lost 6 bases, J lost 1 base, and 12 bases lay in between. CDR3 length: 14 residues. This CDR3 is CASSPRGFQETQYF. CDR3 DNA sequence: TGTGCCAGCAGTCCTCGGGGTTTCCAAGAGACCCAGTACTTC.

The chain has TRBV7-9 and TRBJ2-3, with D uncertain. This CDR3 has 14 residues. The V gene's germline CDR1 is SEHNR and CDR2 FQNEAQ (reference sequence). V lost 5 bases and J lost 4, with 13 bases in between. CDR3 amino acids: CASSKYSEADTQYF. CDR3 DNA sequence: TGTGCCAGCAGCAAATACTCTGAGGCAGATACGCAGTATTTT. The whole variable domain, remainder taken from reference TRBV7-9 and TRBJ2-3, is DTGVSQNPRHKITKRGQNVTFRCDPISEHNRLYWYRQTLGQGPEFLTYFQNEAQLEKSRLLSDRFSAERPKGSFSTLEIQRTEQGDSAMYLCASSKYSEADTQYFGPGTRLTVL.

The gene calls are TRBV9 and TRBJ2-1; 7 nucleotides align to TRBD2. CDR1 is SGDLS and CDR2 is YYNGEE in the germline V gene. The V and J ends lost 0 bases and 4 bases, in that order; junction bases with no gene match: 4. The CDR3 consists of 15 residues. The chain's CDR3 is CASSVDLAAYNEQFF. The CDR3 coding sequence is TGTGCCAGCAGCGTAGATCTAGCGGCTTACAATGAGCAGTTCTTC. Full variable domain (rest looked up from reference TRBV9 and TRBJ2-1): DSGVTQTPKHLITATGQRVTLRCSPRSGDLSVYWYQQSLDQGLQFLIQYYNGEERAKGNILERFSAQQFPDLHSELNLSSLELGDSALYFCASSVDLAAYNEQFFGPGTRLTVL.

The gene calls are TRBV5-1 and TRBJ2-5; 10 bases line up with TRBD1. Germline V CDR1 and CDR2: SGHRS, YFSETQ. The trim removed 0 bases at V and 1 base at J, leaving 3 bases unmatched. The CDR3 spans 16 residues. The DNA of the CDR3 is TGCGCCAGCAGCTTGGCGACAGGGGGCATCCAAGAGACCCAGTACTTC. Its protein product is CASSLATGGIQETQYF.

The rearrangement joins TRBV19 to TRBJ1-3, with D possibly being TRBD1 (6 bases). Germline V gene lookup returns CDR1 LNHDA and CDR2 SQIVND (reference sequence). The V end was cut by 4 bases, the J end by 1 base, with 11 bases between. This CDR3 is built from 15 residues. The CDR3 coding sequence is TGTGCCAGTAGTACCGAGGGGACATCTGGAAACACCATATATTTT. This encodes CASSTEGTSGNTIYF.

The CDR3 protein is CASRGKGAGDTQYF. The DNA of the CDR3 is TGTGCCAGCAGGGGGAAGGGGGCTGGAGATACGCAGTATTTT. This chain joins TRBV5-6 and TRBJ2-3; 7 bases match TRBD1. CDR1 SGHDT and CDR2 YYEEEE come from the germline V gene. The CDR3 loop spans 14 amino acids. Trimming removed 5 bases from V and 5 bases from J; junction bases left unmatched: 8.

This clone was detected a few times. The gene calls are TRBV5-4 and TRBJ1-2; a possible D gene is TRBD1 (5 bases). This CDR3 has 13 residues. Looked up from germline, CDR1 is SGHNT and CDR2 is YYREEE (reference sequence). Trimming took off 1 base at V and 4 bases at J, with 8 bases between the two ends. CDR3 loop: CASSLQGGYGYTF. For the CDR3, the DNA is TGTGCCAGCAGCTTGCAGGGAGGCTATGGCTACACCTTC.

The V and J genes are TRBV11-2 and TRBJ2-2; maybe TRBD2 (5 bases). The CDR3 covers 18 residues. V lost 3 bases and J 0 bases, leaving 17 bases between the germline ends. Germline assignment: CDR1 SGHAT and CDR2 FQNNGV. The CDR3 spells CASSFGGGRGPNTGELFF. CDR3 coding DNA: TGTGCCAGCAGCTTTGGCGGCGGTCGGGGTCCGAACACCGGGGAGCTGTTTTTT.

This clone was seen more than once but under ten times. J is TRBJ2-3 and V is TRBV5-1; possible D gene TRBD2, 5 bases. The CDR3 totals 14 residues. The germline V gene has CDR1 SGHRS and CDR2 YFSETQ. V lost 2 bases and J 2 bases, leaving 9 bases between the germline ends. The CDR3 reads CASSFGLLTDTQYF. CDR3 nucleotide sequence: TGCGCCAGCAGCTTCGGACTTCTCACAGATACGCAGTATTTT.

This clone was seen once. V is TRBV5-4 and J is TRBJ1-1; 10 nucleotides align to TRBD1. The V and J ends lost 1 base and 4 bases, in that order; junction bases with no gene match: 7. Per the germline V gene, CDR1 is SGHNT and CDR2 is YYREEE (reference sequence). The CDR3 totals 16 residues. CDR3 bases: TGTGCCAGCAGCTTGAGGGACAGGGGAGGGGTCACTGAAGCTTTCTTT. As protein: CASSLRDRGGVTEAFF.

This clone was seen only once. The chain joins TRBV12-5 to TRBJ2-1; D is unresolved. From germline, CDR1 is LGHNT and CDR2 FRNRAP. V was pared by 0 bases and J by 0 bases, with 9 bases between. The CDR3 has 16 residues. The CDR3 reads CASGLVAVSSYNEQFF. CDR3 in DNA: TGTGCTAGTGGTTTGGTCGCGGTGAGCTCCTACAATGAGCAGTTCTTC.

This clone appeared a single time. This chain links TRBV7-9 with TRBJ1-1; no clear D. The CDR3 is made up of 15 amino acids. Germline CDR1 and CDR2: SEHNR and FQNEAQ (reference sequence). The ends were cut back, 0 bases at V and 4 bases at J, with 12 bases in the middle. CDR3 amino acids: CASSLAGTRVTEAFF. For the CDR3, the DNA is TGTGCCAGCAGCTTAGCAGGAACGAGGGTCACTGAAGCTTTCTTT. The complete variable domain, with remaining parts taken from reference TRBV7-9 and TRBJ1-1, reads DTGVSQNPRHKITKRGQNVTFRCDPISEHNRLYWYRQTLGQGPEFLTYFQNEAQLEKSRLLSDRFSAERPKGSFSTLEIQRTEQGDSAMYLCASSLAGTRVTEAFFGQGTRLTVV.

V and J are TRBV11-3 and TRBJ1-1; D is uncertain. The CDR3 contains 12 residues. The germline V gene has CDR1 SGHNT and CDR2 YENEEA. The V end lost 4 bases, the J end lost 10 bases, and 13 bases lay between the germline ends. CDR3 in amino acids: CASSSVNPGAFF. The CDR3, as DNA: TGTGCCAGCAGCTCAGTTAATCCGGGAGCTTTCTTT.

This chain connects TRBV7-9 to TRBJ1-1; D is possibly TRBD1 (6 bases). This CDR3 is 14 amino acids long. The germline V gene has CDR1 SEHNR and CDR2 FQNEAQ (reference sequence). Trimming pared 5 bases from V and 2 bases from J, leaving 12 bases between. This CDR3 reads CASSRGGPNTEAFF. Here the CDR3 DNA reads TGTGCCAGCAGCCGGGGGGGGCCAAACACTGAAGCTTTCTTT. Combining the CDR3 with reference TRBV7-9 and TRBJ1-1 gives the whole variable domain DTGVSQNPRHKITKRGQNVTFRCDPISEHNRLYWYRQTLGQGPEFLTYFQNEAQLEKSRLLSDRFSAERPKGSFSTLEIQRTEQGDSAMYLCASSRGGPNTEAFFGQGTRLTVV.

The V call is TRBV12-5, the J call TRBJ2-1; 10 bases align to TRBD2. The CDR3 length is 15 residues. The V and J ends lost 3 bases and 9 bases, in that order; junction bases with no gene match: 8. Germline CDR1 LGHNT, CDR2 FRNRAP. CDR3 nucleotide sequence: TGTGCTAGTGGTTTCGATACTAGCGGGATTAGTGAGCAGTTCTTC. It specifies CASGFDTSGISEQFF. Full variable domain (missing parts from reference TRBV12-5 and TRBJ2-1): DARVTQTPRHKVTEMGQEVTMRCQPILGHNTVFWYRQTMMQGLELLAYFRNRAPLDDSGMPKDRFSAEMPDATLATLKIQPSEPRDSAVYFCASGFDTSGISEQFFGPGTRLTVL.

V and J are TRBV6-1 and TRBJ2-1; 10 nucleotides line up with TRBD2. CDR3 length equals 15 residues. After removal of 7 bases from V and 8 bases from J, the junction contained 11 bases not matched to a gene. Germline assignment: CDR1 MNHNS and CDR2 SASEGT. In DNA, the CDR3 is TGTGCCAGCACCCCTAGGAGTCTAGCGGGAGATGAGCAGTTCTTC. This gives the protein CASTPRSLAGDEQFF.

This clone was observed a handful of times. The V gene is TRBV27, the J gene TRBJ2-2; 12 bases are shared with TRBD1. The CDR3 is 18 residues long. The germline V gene encodes CDR1 MNHEY and CDR2 SMNVEV (reference sequence). Unmatched junction bases numbered 9, after V lost 4 bases and J lost 3 bases. CDR3 residues: CASSWGQGAPKDTGELFF. CDR3 DNA: TGTGCCAGCAGTTGGGGACAGGGGGCCCCGAAGGACACCGGGGAGCTGTTTTTT.

The gene calls are TRBV5-4 and TRBJ2-3; 11 bases match TRBD2. CDR3 length: 14 amino acids. CDR1 SGHNT and CDR2 YYREEE come from the germline V gene (reference sequence). V trimming: 4 bases; J trimming: 6 bases; junction bases outside the gene matches: 4. The CDR3 DNA is TGTGCCAGCAGCGATCGACTAGCGGGGGATACGCAGTATTTT. Residues: CASSDRLAGDTQYF.

The chain recombines TRBV7-3 with TRBJ2-1; a possible D gene is TRBD2 (6 bases). Trimming took off 4 bases at V and 7 bases at J, with 20 bases between the two ends. The CDR3 is 16 amino acids. Germline loops: CDR1 SGHTA, CDR2 FQGTGA. CDR3 nucleotides: TGTGCCAGCAGCTCGCTACCGGGAGCCGGGAAGAATGAGCAGTTCTTC. Amino acid sequence: CASSSLPGAGKNEQFF. Full variable domain (outside the CDR3, taken from reference TRBV7-3 and TRBJ2-1): GAGVSQTPSNKVTEKGKYVELRCDPISGHTALYWYRQSLGQGPEFLIYFQGTGAADDSGLPNDRFFAVRPEGSVSTLKIQRTERGDSAVYLCASSSLPGAGKNEQFFGPGTRLTVL.

This chain links TRBV6-1 with TRBJ1-5, with a weak D call TRBD1 (6 bases). The CDR3 sequence is 14 residues long. Germline V gene data show CDR1 as MNHNS and CDR2 as SASEGT. Trimming removed 1 base from V and 10 bases from J, with 14 bases in between. The CDR3 is CASSEGSQGLPQHF. The CDR3 bases are TGTGCCAGCAGTGAAGGTTCACAGGGATTACCCCAGCATTTT.

Details on this clone: The same CDR3 is also encoded by other DNA sequences in this sample. CDR3: CAWRAGNTEAFF. Written as DNA, the CDR3 is TGTGCCTGGAGGGCAGGGAACACTGAAGCTTTCTTT. The gene calls are TRBV30 and TRBJ1-1; no firm D call. V was pared by 3 bases and J by 1 base, with 6 bases between. The CDR3 has 12 amino acids. Looked up from germline, CDR1 is GTSNPN and CDR2 is SVGIG (reference sequence).

This clone was found once. The chain has TRBV5-1 and TRBJ2-3; D might be TRBD1 (5 bases). V was clipped by 0 bases and J by 2 bases, with 10 bases between them. CDR1 SGHRS and CDR2 YFSETQ come from the germline V gene. The CDR3 is made up of 15 amino acids. CDR3 nucleotide sequence: TGCGCCAGCAGCTTGGCCGACAGTATCACAGATACGCAGTATTTT. Protein product: CASSLADSITDTQYF.

V usage is TRBV5-1 and J usage is TRBJ2-7, with D possibly matching TRBD1 (6 bases). Germline CDR1 SGHRS, CDR2 YFSETQ. This CDR3 region has 15 residues. V was cut by 0 bases and J by 3 bases, with 13 bases left in between. CDR3 sequence (DNA): TGCGCCAGCAGCTTGGCCTCTGGGGGCAACTACGAGCAGTACTTC. Its translation is CASSLASGGNYEQYF.